Below are 26 T cell receptor beta chains sequenced from a single sample in a study of OX40 agonist ivuxolimab in advanced cancers. Libraries were prepared by immunoSEQ multiplex PCR; TCRdb keeps only in-frame clonotypes and omits some of them. The data contain more than 25,000 clones, 75% to 90% of them singletons. Sequenced here: CD4+ or CD8+ T cells sorted from blood, sampled in a trial of the OX40 agonist ivuxolimab. These receptors were taken from an adult with an advanced solid tumor such as melanoma, head and neck, liver or kidney cancer.

The chain employs TRBV11-2 and TRBJ2-7, with TRBD2 as a possible D gene (6 bases). Deletions cut 4 bases from V and 0 bases from J, with 10 bases between. CDR3 length equals 14 residues. Germline lookup yields CDR1 SGHAT and CDR2 FQNNGV. The DNA for the CDR3 is TGTGCCAGCAGCTACGACGGGGGCTCCTACGAGCAGTACTTC. Translation: CASSYDGGSYEQYF.

The chain has TRBV27 and TRBJ2-7; D call uncertain. V gave up 0 bases and J gave up 5 bases, with 14 bases separating them. Germline CDR1 is MNHEY and CDR2 is SMNVEV (reference sequence). This CDR3 spans 15 amino acids. CDR3 sequence reads: CASSLSGSLLDEQYF. In nucleotides, the CDR3 is TGTGCCAGCAGTTTATCGGGGTCCCTTTTGGACGAGCAGTACTTC.

The V call is TRBV9, the J call TRBJ2-1; possibly TRBD2 for D (6 bases). Germline V CDR1 and CDR2: SGDLS, YYNGEE. V lost 7 bases, J lost 10 bases, and 18 bases lay in between. The CDR3 sequence is 13 residues long. The CDR3 nucleotides read TGTGCCAGCGCAGCGGGCGGGCTCAAAGAGCAGTTCTTC. Translation: CASAAGGLKEQFF.

J is TRBJ2-5 and V is TRBV7-3; the D gene is possibly TRBD2 (6 bases). CDR1 is SGHTA, CDR2 FQGTGA, per germline. This CDR3 is 13 amino acids long. V was cut by 3 bases and J by 5 bases, with 10 bases left in between. CDR3 sequence (DNA): TGTGCCAGCAGCTTTGGAGGGAGCGAGACCCAGTACTTC. Translation: CASSFGGSETQYF.

The chain uses TRBV6-1 and TRBJ2-7; unclear D gene. Germline CDR1 and CDR2: MNHNS and SASEGT. The CDR3 is 14 residues long. Trimming shortened V by 7 bases and J by 0 bases, and 13 bases separated the two germline ends. CDR3 DNA sequence: TGTGCCAGCACCCCCTACAGAAGCTCCTACGAGCAGTACTTC. It codes for CASTPYRSSYEQYF.

This sequence joins TRBV7-4 and TRBJ2-7; 8 nucleotides align to TRBD1. Germline V gene lookup returns CDR1 SGHVT and CDR2 SQSDAQ. The CDR3 covers 16 residues. The junction had 10 bases not matched to a gene; V was cut back by 2 bases and J by 4 bases. The CDR3 bases are TGTGCCAGCAGCTTATTCCGGCGAGACAGGGGTTACGAGCAGTACTTC. Translation: CASSLFRRDRGYEQYF. The full variable domain, in which reference TRBV7-4 and TRBJ2-7 provide the parts outside the CDR3, is GAGVSQSPRYKVAKRGRDVALRCDSISGHVTLYWYRQTLGQGSEVLTYSQSDAQRDKSGRPSGRFSAERPERSVSTLKIQRTEQGDSAVYLCASSLFRRDRGYEQYFGPGTRLTVT.

The chain carries TRBV6-6 and TRBJ2-7; D ambiguous. Germline CDR1 MNHNY, CDR2 SVGAGI (reference sequence). V was trimmed by 0 bases and J by 3 bases, leaving 9 bases between them. This CDR3 has 14 residues. CDR3 region: CASSYSLNRYEQYF. CDR3 coding DNA: TGTGCCAGCAGTTACTCCCTTAATCGCTACGAGCAGTACTTC.

This clone was seen only a few times. The J gene is TRBJ2-3, the V gene TRBV9; 7 bases match TRBD1. V trimming: 1 base; J trimming: 1 base; junction bases outside the gene matches: 3. The CDR3 sequence is 15 residues long. Germline V gene lookup returns CDR1 SGDLS and CDR2 YYNGEE. CDR3 in amino acids: CASSVRTGGTDTQYF. Here the CDR3 DNA reads TGTGCCAGCAGCGTACGAACAGGGGGCACAGATACGCAGTATTTT.

The sample holds a few counts of this clone. V and J are TRBV2 and TRBJ2-3; 10 bases are shared with TRBD1. Unmatched junction bases numbered 5, after V lost 6 bases and J lost 5 bases. Looked up from germline, CDR1 is SNHLY and CDR2 is FYNNEI. The CDR3 sequence is 14 residues long. This chain's CDR3 is CASRETGGRDTQYF. CDR3 nucleotide sequence: TGTGCCAGCAGGGAGACAGGGGGCCGAGATACGCAGTATTTT. The full variable domain, rest sourced from reference TRBV2 and TRBJ2-3, is EPEVTQTPSHQVTQMGQEVILRCVPISNHLYFYWYRQILGQKVEFLVSFYNNEISEKSEIFDDQFSVERPDGSNFTLKIRSTKLEDSAMYFCASRETGGRDTQYFGPGTRLTVL.

The chain employs TRBV19 and TRBJ1-1; TRBD1 aligns across 8 bases. The CDR3 has 12 amino acids. Per germline, CDR1 LNHDA and CDR2 SQIVND (reference sequence). V gave up 6 bases and J gave up 4 bases; unmatched junction bases: 1. CDR3 protein: CASRTGGTEAFF. CDR3 DNA sequence: TGTGCCAGTAGAACAGGGGGCACTGAAGCTTTCTTT.

A word on this clone: Mismatch with germline at one junction end may stem from a read error. The V and J genes are TRBV7-7 and TRBJ1-1; D is ambiguous. The CDR3 spans 13 residues. Germline V gene lookup returns CDR1 SSHAT and CDR2 FNYEAQ (reference sequence). This CDR3 reads CASSFGVGSEAFF. The CDR3 DNA sequence: TGTGCTAGCAGCTTCGGAGTCGGATCCGAAGCTTTCTTT.

This clone showed up just once. The chain is built from TRBV7-9 and TRBJ2-6; D ambiguous. V dropped 0 bases and J dropped 0 bases, with 6 bases sitting between them. CDR1 and CDR2 from the germline V gene are SEHNR and FQNEAQ (reference sequence). CDR3 length: 16 amino acids. This CDR3 is CASSLAGSSGANVLTF. CDR3 in DNA: TGTGCCAGCAGCTTAGCTGGCAGCTCTGGGGCCAACGTCCTGACTTTC.

The chain recombines TRBV4-1 with TRBJ2-3; no definite D call. The CDR3 spans 15 residues. The V end lost 2 bases, the J end lost 2 bases, and 11 bases lay between the germline ends. The germline gives CDR1 MGHRA, CDR2 YSYEKL. For the CDR3, the DNA is TGCGCCAGCAGCCAATGGACGGACCCCACAGATACGCAGTATTTT. Encoded protein: CASSQWTDPTDTQYF.

The rearrangement links TRBV25-1 to TRBJ2-3; 11 bases align to TRBD2. Germline CDR1 is MGHDK and CDR2 is SYGVNS. The CDR3 is 15 amino acids. Losses at the gene ends were 6 bases for V and 1 base for J; bases not matched to a gene: 3. The CDR3 DNA reads as TGTGCCAGCAGCCCGGGACTAGCGGGCACAGATACGCAGTATTTT. It yields the protein CASSPGLAGTDTQYF.

This chain connects TRBV13 to TRBJ2-7; 9 nucleotides align to TRBD1. The CDR3 runs to 16 residues. Germline V CDR1 and CDR2: PRHDT, FYEKMQ (reference sequence). Germline trimming cut 2 bases from V and 4 bases from J; bases unmatched to any gene: 9. The CDR3 nucleotides read TGTGCCAGCAGCTTACATCCGACAGGGGGGTTTTACGAGCAGTACTTC. Encoded protein: CASSLHPTGGFYEQYF.

The chain employs TRBV9 and TRBJ2-3, with TRBD2 identical over 12 bases. Germline CDR1 and CDR2: SGDLS and YYNGEE. The J segment lost 6 bases and the V segment lost 4 bases, leaving 9 bases of the junction unmatched. The CDR3 extends over 16 amino acids. The CDR3 sequence: CASSFNRGTSGDTQYF. The CDR3 DNA follows: TGTGCCAGCAGCTTTAATCGGGGGACTAGCGGGGATACGCAGTATTTT.

The V call is TRBV10-3, the J call TRBJ1-1; 8 bases fit TRBD1. The V segment lost 3 bases and the J segment 4 bases; nucleotides outside the gene matches: 1. Germline CDR1 ENHRY, CDR2 SYGVKD. The CDR3 loop spans 13 amino acids. CDR3 bases: TGTGCCATCAGTGAAACAGGGGGCACTGAAGCTTTCTTT. Protein product: CAISETGGTEAFF.

The V and J genes are TRBV28 and TRBJ1-5; D remains ambiguous. This CDR3 region has 15 residues. CDR1 MDHEN and CDR2 SYDVKM come from the germline V gene. V lost 1 base, J lost 3 bases, and 10 bases lay in between. CDR3 sequence reads: CASSLLSVYNQPQHF. The CDR3 nucleotides read TGTGCCAGCAGTTTATTATCTGTGTACAATCAGCCCCAGCATTTT. Full variable domain (missing parts from reference TRBV28 and TRBJ1-5): DVKVTQSSRYLVKRTGEKVFLECVQDMDHENMFWYRQDPGLGLRLIYFSYDVKMKEKGDIPEGYSVSREKKERFSLILESASTNQTSMYLCASSLLSVYNQPQHFGDGTRLSIL.

The count of this clone is one. CDR3: CASTRKSGIYTGELFF. CDR3 DNA sequence: TGTGCCAGTACCAGGAAAAGCGGGATATACACCGGGGAGCTGTTTTTT. The chain combines TRBV19 with TRBJ2-2; 7 positions match TRBD2. Germline V gives CDR1 LNHDA, CDR2 SQIVND (reference sequence). This CDR3 spans 16 amino acids. V was pared by 7 bases and J by 3 bases, with 11 bases of the junction left unmatched.

The CDR3 DNA sequence: TGTGCCAGCAGCGTAGGGGACAGAATCTATGGCTACACCTTC. Translated, it gives CASSVGDRIYGYTF. J is TRBJ1-2 and V is TRBV9, with 7 positions matching TRBD1. The trim removed 0 bases at V and 4 bases at J, leaving 3 bases unmatched. Germline V CDR1 and CDR2: SGDLS, YYNGEE. The CDR3 loop spans 14 amino acids. The full variable domain, its missing parts supplied by reference TRBV9 and TRBJ1-2, is DSGVTQTPKHLITATGQRVTLRCSPRSGDLSVYWYQQSLDQGLQFLIQYYNGEERAKGNILERFSAQQFPDLHSELNLSSLELGDSALYFCASSVGDRIYGYTFGSGTRLTVV.

V and J are TRBV6-5 and TRBJ1-1; TRBD1 matches 7 bases. J was trimmed by 5 bases and V by 0 bases; bases with no gene match: 6. CDR1 and CDR2 from the germline V gene are MNHEY and SVGAGI. The CDR3 contains 15 residues. The CDR3 is CASSYSEGALTEAFF. The CDR3 DNA follows: TGTGCCAGCAGTTACTCGGAGGGGGCCTTAACTGAAGCTTTCTTT.

The V call is TRBV4-1, the J call TRBJ2-3; perhaps D is TRBD1 or TRBD2 (5 bases each). The CDR3 is made up of 16 amino acids. Germline V gene sequence: CDR1 MGHRA, CDR2 YSYEKL. V lost 0 bases and J lost 4, with 14 bases in between. In DNA, the CDR3 is TGCGCCAGCAGCCAAGATCTAGCCAGGGTACCAGATACGCAGTATTTT. Translation: CASSQDLARVPDTQYF.

This chain uses TRBV2 with TRBJ2-3; D is uncertain. Looked up from germline, CDR1 is SNHLY and CDR2 is FYNNEI. V was trimmed by 6 bases and J by 1 base, leaving 5 bases between them. The CDR3 has 12 residues. The CDR3 coding sequence is TGTGCCAGCAGGGGCCGCACAGATACGCAGTATTTT. This codes for CASRGRTDTQYF.

This clone has more than one count but fewer than ten. V usage is TRBV7-2 and J usage is TRBJ2-5; 8 nucleotides match TRBD2. The CDR3 extends over 14 amino acids. The J segment lost 5 bases and the V segment lost 3 bases, leaving 5 bases of the junction unmatched. Per germline, CDR1 SGHTA and CDR2 FQGNSA. CDR3 protein: CASSFGLAGETQYF. CDR3 sequence (DNA): TGTGCCAGCAGCTTCGGACTAGCTGGGGAGACCCAGTACTTC.

V and J are TRBV6-1 and TRBJ2-1, with TRBD1 matching over 8 bases. The CDR3 loop spans 15 amino acids. V lost 7 bases and J lost 6; bases outside the gene matches: 11. The V gene's germline CDR1 is MNHNS and CDR2 SASEGT. CDR3 DNA sequence: TGTGCCAGCACGATGGGACAGGCCCTTTCCAATGAGCAGTTCTTC. Protein sequence: CASTMGQALSNEQFF.

V is TRBV27 and J is TRBJ2-3; TRBD2 matches at 8 bases. The germline V gene encodes CDR1 MNHEY and CDR2 SMNVEV (reference sequence). The length of the CDR3 is 15 residues. The trim removed 7 bases at V and 0 bases at J, leaving 6 bases unmatched. CDR3 DNA sequence: TGTGCCAGCAATCCCGGGACTAGGAGCACAGATACGCAGTATTTT. Protein: CASNPGTRSTDTQYF.